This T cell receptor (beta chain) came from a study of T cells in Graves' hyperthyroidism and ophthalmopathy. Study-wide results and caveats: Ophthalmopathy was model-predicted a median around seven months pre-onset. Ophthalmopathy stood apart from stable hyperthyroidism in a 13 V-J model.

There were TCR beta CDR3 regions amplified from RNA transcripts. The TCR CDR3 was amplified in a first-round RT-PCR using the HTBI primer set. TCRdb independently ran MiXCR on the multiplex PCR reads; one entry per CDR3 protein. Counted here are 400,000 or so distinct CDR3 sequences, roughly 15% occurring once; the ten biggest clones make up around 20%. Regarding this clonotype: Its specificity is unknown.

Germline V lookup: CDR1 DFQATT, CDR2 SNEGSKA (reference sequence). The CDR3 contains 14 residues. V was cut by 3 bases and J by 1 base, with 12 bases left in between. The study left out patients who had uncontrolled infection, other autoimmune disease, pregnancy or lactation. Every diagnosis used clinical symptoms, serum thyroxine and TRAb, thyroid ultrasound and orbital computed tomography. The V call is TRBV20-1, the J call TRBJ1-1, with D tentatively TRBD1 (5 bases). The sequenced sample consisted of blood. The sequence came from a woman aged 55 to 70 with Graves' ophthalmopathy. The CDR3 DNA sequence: TGCAGTGCTAGGCCCGCAGGGTCGAACACTGAAGCTTTCTTT. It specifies CSARPAGSNTEAFF.